The TCR beta chain described here comes from a study of metastatic and nonmetastatic thyroid tumors. Study-wide context: Samples came from malignant and benign thyroid patients, and repertoires were compared across blood and tumor or nodule tissue.

Nobody among the patients had been given any treatment before thyroid surgery. There are a few counts of this clone. V was clipped by 6 bases and J by 5 bases, with 10 bases between them. CDR3 size: 12 residues. CDR1 and CDR2 from the germline V gene are MNHEY and SMNVEV (reference sequence). TCRdb re-called the PCR reads via MiXCR. Among about 10,000 clones listed, about 30% were seen once. This clonotype was obtained from a female donor with papillary thyroid cancer or a benign thyroid nodule (not recorded which). Some clones in this sample may be carry-over from other donors' samples. The chain combines TRBV27 with TRBJ1-1; possibly TRBD1 for D (5 bases). The sequenced sample was tumor tissue. CDR3 coding DNA: TGTGCCAGCAGGCTCGGGGGGACTGAAGCTTTCTTT. Amino acids: CASRLGGTEAFF.